The table lists the clone carrying this TCR beta chain with a few counts. What it binds is unknown. The data derive from a study of T cells after yellow fever vaccination. Findings and limits, study-wide: The appearance of a small share of clonotypes in both CD4 and CD8 compartments was observed.

TCRdb re-analysed the 5' RACE reads in MiXCR, keeping a single row per CDR3 protein. Of approximately 580,000 distinct CDR3 sequences detected, roughly 17% appear once; the ten largest clones hold 15% to 20%. The CDR3 length is 12 residues. CDR1 is SEHNR, CDR2 FQNEAQ, per germline (reference sequence). Trimming took 7 bases from V and 6 from J, leaving 12 bases between them. The sequences come from PBMCs, collected less than 6 days after the first yellow fever vaccination. V usage is TRBV7-9 and J usage is TRBJ1-1; the D gene is possibly TRBD1 (5 bases). This TCR came from a man aged 18 to 35 who received the YFV17D yellow fever vaccine. CDR3 nucleotides: TGTGCCAGCACCTTCCGGGGCCCTGAAGCTTTCTTT. Encoded protein: CASTFRGPEAFF. The variable domain in full, completed from reference TRBV7-9 and TRBJ1-1, reads DTGVSQNPRHKITKRGQNVTFRCDPISEHNRLYWYRQTLGQGPEFLTYFQNEAQLEKSRLLSDRFSAERPKGSFSTLEIQRTEQGDSAMYLCASTFRGPEAFFGQGTRLTVV.